This T cell receptor (beta chain) was observed in a study of T cells in Graves' hyperthyroidism and ophthalmopathy. Study-level points and caveats: In blood, most of the thyroid clonotypes expanded above 0.001 were also present.

Looked up from germline, CDR1 is SGHTA and CDR2 is FQGNSA. The CDR3 is 9 residues long, ends included. This clonotype was counted between two and nine times. Its cognate antigen is unknown. As the CDR3 is not closed by the conserved phenylalanine or tryptophan, this likely results from a read error. No DNA is shown, since the ends of the CDR3 on it are uncertain; the CDR3 is the one TCRdb lists. Researchers amplified the TCR beta CDR3 regions from RNA transcripts. The HTBI set primed first-round TCR CDR3 RT-PCR. Via MiXCR, TCRdb re-called the multiplex PCR reads, giving one row per CDR3 protein. The sample has 300,000 to 450,000 distinct CDR3 sequences; about 14% are singletons.

The chain is built from TRBV7-2 and TRBJ2-7; the table gives TRBD1 as D, unverified against the DNA. The TCR comes from a woman under 40 with Graves' ophthalmopathy. Sequencing was carried out using blood. The CDR3 sequence is CASSLEGAG.